This TCR beta chain is from a study of CD8+CD57+ T cells in acquired aplastic anemia. Trimming took 6 bases from V and 8 from J; bases not matched to a gene: 1. This CDR3 is 11 amino acids long. The germline V gene encodes CDR1 MNHEY and CDR2 SVGEGT. Using genomic DNA as the template, TCR beta VDJ and CDR3 profiling was carried out. TCRdb re-called the reads with MiXCR, one entry per CDR3 protein. The data show some 45,000 distinct CDR3 sequences, approximately 67% seen once. The sequence was collected from a human donor in good health, serving as a control. Sequencing used sorted CD4+, CD8+, or CD8+CD57+ T cells (not recorded which) from PBMCs. The chain employs TRBV6-2 or TRBV6-3 and TRBJ2-3, with 8 bases that match TRBD2. This CDR3 reads CASSREGTQYF. CDR3 in DNA: TGTGCCAGCAGCCGGGAGGGTACGCAGTATTTT.